This T cell receptor (beta chain) was profiled in a study of memory CD4+ T cells and cytomegalovirus serostatus. Study as a whole: Of the healthy Belgian adults, fewer than 10 were CMV seropositive and around 22 seronegative.

Notes on this clone: What it recognizes is unknown.

Findings and caveats of the study: CD4+ memory repertoires contained about two fifths of the 164 reported CMV TCRbeta sequences.

How the authors handled the data: After removing out-of-frame reads, over 2 million distinct TCRbeta sequences remained. The repertoire was sequenced with immunoSEQ multiplex PCR; TCRdb's copy has only in-frame clones and lacks some. That table gives V, J and clone size, and the DNA gave D and trimming. The data contain 85,000 to 100,000 clones, 75% to 85% of them singletons. Single viable CD3+CD4+CD8-CD45RO+ cells were sorted as the memory CD4+ T cells. CMV serostatus came from serum IgG against pp150, pp28, p38, p52. The germline V gene encodes CDR1 SGHRS and CDR2 YFSETQ. V was shortened by 1 base and J by 6 bases, with 6 bases between the two germline ends. This CDR3 comprises 12 residues.

The chain is built from TRBV5-1 and TRBJ2-3; D is undetermined. Sequenced: memory CD4+ T cells from blood. The clonotype was recovered from an adult in good health and CMV-seropositive. For the CDR3, the DNA is TGCGCCAGCAGCTTGTTAGCCGATACGCAGTATTTT. It translates to CASSLLADTQYF.